This is a list of T cell receptor beta chains from one sample in a study of post-analysis software for immune sequencing data. TCRdb reprocessed the PCR reads via MiXCR and lists one record per CDR3 protein. This table has 750,000 to 950,000 distinct CDR3 sequences, 53% appearing once. The sequencing sample was made of blood. The origin of the receptors is a girl aged 5 to 17 with multiple sclerosis. CDR3s include the opening cysteine and the closing phenylalanine or tryptophan. D genes are given only for firm matches. Only some rows state a clone size, as once, few, many or a class for expanded clones.

NA	TRBV20-1	TRBD2	TRBJ2-5	TGCAGTGCTAGATCAGGGAGGGAAGAGACCCAGTACTTC	CSARSGREETQYF
NA	TRBV12-3/TRBV12-4	TRBD1	TRBJ2-3	TGTGCCAGCAGTTTGGGACAGCAAAATCAGCCCCAGAATTTT	CASSLGQQNQPQNF
NA	TRBV10-3	NA	TRBJ2-2	TGTGCCAGTACCGGGACGAACACCGGGGAGCTGTTTTTT	CASTGTNTGELFF
NA	TRBV10-3	TRBD1	TRBJ2-3	TGTGCCATCCCCGGACAGGGGACAGATACGCAGTATTTT	CAIPGQGTDTQYF
NA	TRBV7-3	TRBD1	TRBJ1-6	TGTGCCAGCAGCACACACAGGGGATCACCCCTCCACTTT	CASSTHRGSPLHF
few	TRBV9	TRBD2	TRBJ2-5	TGTGCCAGCAGCGTTAGCGGGGGGCAAGAGACCCAGTACTTC	CASSVSGGQETQYF
NA	TRBV5-1	TRBD1	TRBJ1-1	TGCGCCAGCAGCTTGCGTGGGACAGCCACTGAAGCTTTCTTT	CASSLRGTATEAFF
few	TRBV5-6	NA	TRBJ1-1	TGTGCCAGCAGCCACCAGGGTCTCCCTGAAGCTTTCTTT	CASSHQGLPEAFF
once	TRBV5-1	NA	TRBJ1-1	TGCGCCAGCAGCTTGGGTGGAGGGAGGTTCGGAGCTTTCTTT	CASSLGGGRFGAFF
many	TRBV7-9	TRBD1	TRBJ2-7	TGTGCCAGCAGCTTAGCGTCGGGACAGGGAGGCGAGCAGTACTTC	CASSLASGQGGEQYF
NA	TRBV20-1	NA	TRBJ2-5	TGCAGTGCTAGAATCCCAATCCAAGAGACCCAGTACTTC	CSARIPIQETQYF
NA	TRBV7-3	NA	TRBJ2-7	TGTGCCAGCAGCTTCAGTTCCGACGGCGAGCAGTACTTC	CASSFSSDGEQYF
once	TRBV15	NA	TRBJ2-1	TGTGCCACCAGCAGAGTTTCCCAGGGGATAAGGCGCAATGAGCAGTTCTTC	CATSRVSQGIRRNEQFF
few	TRBV3-1	TRBD1	TRBJ2-7	TGTGCCAGCAGCCATCGACAGGGCATCTCCCACGAGCAGTACTTC	CASSHRQGISHEQYF
NA	TRBV20-1	TRBD1	TRBJ2-2	TGCAGTGCACAACAGGGGGCTAGGGGCACCGGGGAGCTGTTTTTT	CSAQQGARGTGELFF
few	TRBV5-1	TRBD1	TRBJ1-6	TGCGCCAGCAGCCCCATCAGGGGGGATTCACCCCTCCACTTT	CASSPIRGDSPLHF
few	TRBV20-1	NA	TRBJ2-3	TGCAGTGCTAGACACTCCCACGCCGGCACAGATACGCAGTATTTT	CSARHSHAGTDTQYF
NA	TRBV7-6	NA	TRBJ2-7	TGTGCCAGCAGCTTAGGTCCCCCGGGACATCTCTACGAGCAGTACTTC	CASSLGPPGHLYEQYF
NA	TRBV6-6	NA	TRBJ1-2	TGTGCCAGCAGCCAGACAGTCCCTGGCTACACCTTC	CASSQTVPGYTF
NA	TRBV2	TRBD1	TRBJ2-5	TGTGCCAGCAGTGGACAGGGGGCTTCAGAGACCCAGTACTTC	CASSGQGASETQYF
few	TRBV5-1	TRBD2	TRBJ2-1	TGCGCCAGCAGCTTGACTAGCGGGAGGAACGCTGAGCAGTTCTTC	CASSLTSGRNAEQFF
NA	TRBV27	NA	TRBJ2-7	TGTGCCAGCAGTGAGGGGCCCGGGGGCGCGATCTACGAGCAGTACTTC	CASSEGPGGAIYEQYF
NA	TRBV6-5	TRBD2	TRBJ2-1	TGTGCCAGCGAGGAACCTAGCGGGGGAGTAAAGTTCTTC	CASEEPSGGVKFF
NA	TRBV4-1	NA	TRBJ2-1	TGCGCCAGCAGCCGCGGATCCGGGACCTCATCCTACAATGAGCAGTTCTTC	CASSRGSGTSSYNEQFF
few	TRBV12-3/TRBV12-4	NA	TRBJ2-1	TGTGCCAGCAGGGGACTGTACAATGAGCAGTTCTTC	CASRGLYNEQFF
NA	TRBV29-1	NA	TRBJ1-2	TGCAGCGTTGACAGGCTAAGTGGCGGCTACACCTTC	CSVDRLSGGYTF
few	TRBV29-1	NA	TRBJ1-2	TGCAGCGTTGCGGCCTCAGAAGCCAGGGAGAACTATGGCTACACCTTC	CSVAASEARENYGYTF
NA	TRBV9	TRBD2	TRBJ2-1	TGTGCCAGCAGCGTGAGTTCGGCGGGAGGGCCCTACAATGAGCAGTTCTTC	CASSVSSAGGPYNEQFF
NA	TRBV2	NA	TRBJ2-7	TGTGCCAGCAGTGCAACAGACTACGAGCAGTACTTC	CASSATDYEQYF
few	TRBV5-1	NA	TRBJ2-7	TGCGCCAGCAGCTTGGTTACCTCGAGCTCCTACGAGCAGTACTTC	CASSLVTSSSYEQYF
NA	TRBV20-1	NA	TRBJ2-3	TGCAGTGCCCCCAGGGGGGCCAAAAGGGGGGATACGCAGTATTTT	CSAPRGAKRGDTQYF
NA	TRBV20-1	NA	TRBJ2-7	TGCAGTGCTAGAGGAGGACTGGAGGGGACCTCCTACGAGCAGTACTTC	CSARGGLEGTSYEQYF
NA	TRBV6-6	NA	TRBJ1-2	TGTGCCAGCGTTGTAGATTACTATGGCTACACCTTC	CASVVDYYGYTF
NA	TRBV7-2	TRBD2	TRBJ2-7	TGTGCCAGCAGCTCGGGCTTACTAGCGAGCGATCGGGACGAGCAGTACTTC	CASSSGLLASDRDEQYF
few	TRBV5-1	NA	TRBJ2-5	TGCGCCAGCAGCTTGGGAGGCGTCAGGAGAGCCCAAGAGACCCAGTACTTC	CASSLGGVRRAQETQYF
once	TRBV27	NA	TRBJ2-5	TGTGCCAGCAGCCTACACAGGGGAGGGGAGACCCAGTACTTC	CASSLHRGGETQYF
many	TRBV5-1	NA	TRBJ2-7	TGCGCCAGCAGCTTTGACTACGAGCAGTACTTC	CASSFDYEQYF
NA	TRBV15	NA	TRBJ2-1	TGTGCCACCAGCAGCGGGCTAGAACCATCAGGGGAGCAGTTCTTC	CATSSGLEPSGEQFF
few	TRBV4-1	TRBD1	TRBJ2-3	TGCGCCAGCAGCCAAGATCCCCCCTTCGGACAGGGGGGGGTAGATACGCAGTATTTT	CASSQDPPFGQGGVDTQYF
once	TRBV7-2	NA	TRBJ2-3	TGTGCCAGCAGCTTATCATCGTCGGCCAGCGGGAGCACAGATACGCAGTATTTT	CASSLSSSASGSTDTQYF
NA	TRBV20-1	NA	TRBJ2-5	TGCAGTGCTAGTAGGCGGGGTGGGGAGACCCAGTACTTC	CSASRRGGETQYF
NA	TRBV12-3/TRBV12-4	NA	TRBJ1-2	TGTGCCAGCAGTTTCGGCAGTAATTCTGGCTACACCTTC	CASSFGSNSGYTF
NA	TRBV29-1	TRBD1	TRBJ2-1	TGCAGCTTGCCGGGACAGGGGATATACAATGAGCAGTTCTTC	CSLPGQGIYNEQFF
NA	TRBV12-3/TRBV12-4	TRBD2	TRBJ2-4	TGTGCCAGCAGCTCCCGGGGACTAGCGGGGGATAAAAACATTCAGTACTTC	CASSSRGLAGDKNIQYF
few	TRBV29-1	TRBD2	TRBJ2-5	TGCAGCGTTAGTCCCCTAGCGGGGGGGAACCAAGAGACCCAGTACTTC	CSVSPLAGGNQETQYF